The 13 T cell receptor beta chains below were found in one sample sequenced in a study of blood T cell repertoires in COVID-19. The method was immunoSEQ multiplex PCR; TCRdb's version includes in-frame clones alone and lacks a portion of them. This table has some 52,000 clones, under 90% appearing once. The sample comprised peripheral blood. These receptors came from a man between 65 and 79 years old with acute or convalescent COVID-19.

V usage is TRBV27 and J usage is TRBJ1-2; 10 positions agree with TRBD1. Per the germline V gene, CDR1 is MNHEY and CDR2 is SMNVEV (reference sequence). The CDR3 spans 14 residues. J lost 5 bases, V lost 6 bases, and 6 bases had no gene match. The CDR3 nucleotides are TGTGCCAGCAGCGGAGACAGGGGGCGATATGGCTACACCTTC. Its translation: CASSGDRGRYGYTF.

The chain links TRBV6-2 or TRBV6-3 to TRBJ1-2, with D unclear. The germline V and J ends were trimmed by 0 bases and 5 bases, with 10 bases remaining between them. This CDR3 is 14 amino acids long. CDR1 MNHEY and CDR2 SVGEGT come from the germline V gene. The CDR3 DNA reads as TGTGCCAGCAGTTACTCGAGGCACGAGTATGGCTACACCTTC. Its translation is CASSYSRHEYGYTF.

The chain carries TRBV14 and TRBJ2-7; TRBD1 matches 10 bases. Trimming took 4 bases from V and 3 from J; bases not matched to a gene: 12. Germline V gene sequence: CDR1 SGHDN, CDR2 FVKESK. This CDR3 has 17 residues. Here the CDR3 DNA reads TGTGCCAGCAGCCCAAAACCGGGACAGGGGATATACTACGAGCAGTACGTC. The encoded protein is CASSPKPGQGIYYEQYV.

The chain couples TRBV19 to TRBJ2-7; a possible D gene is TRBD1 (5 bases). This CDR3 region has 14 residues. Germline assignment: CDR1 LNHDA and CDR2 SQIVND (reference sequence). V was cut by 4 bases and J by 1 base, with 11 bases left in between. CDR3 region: CASSTLDNSYEQYF. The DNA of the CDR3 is TGTGCCAGTAGTACCTTGGACAATTCCTACGAGCAGTACTTC.

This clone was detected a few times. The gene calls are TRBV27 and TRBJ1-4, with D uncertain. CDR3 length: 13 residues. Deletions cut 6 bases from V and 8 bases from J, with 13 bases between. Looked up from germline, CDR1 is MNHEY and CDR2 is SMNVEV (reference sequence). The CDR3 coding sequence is TGTGCCAGCAGCAACGGGATGCGAGAAAAACTGTTTTTT. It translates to CASSNGMREKLFF.

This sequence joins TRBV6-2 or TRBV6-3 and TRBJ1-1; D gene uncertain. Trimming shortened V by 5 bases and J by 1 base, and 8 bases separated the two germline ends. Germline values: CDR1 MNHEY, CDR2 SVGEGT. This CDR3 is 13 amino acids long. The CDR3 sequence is CASSRLRNTEAFF. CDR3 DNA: TGTGCCAGCAGTCGACTCAGGAACACTGAAGCTTTCTTT.

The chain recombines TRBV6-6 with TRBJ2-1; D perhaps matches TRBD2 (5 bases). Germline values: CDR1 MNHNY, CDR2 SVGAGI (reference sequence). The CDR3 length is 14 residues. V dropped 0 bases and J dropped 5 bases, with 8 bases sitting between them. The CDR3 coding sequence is TGTGCCAGCAGTTACTCCTTACTAGACAATGAGCAGTTCTTC. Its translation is CASSYSLLDNEQFF.

As DNA, the CDR3 is TGTGCCAGCAGAAGGACTAGCGGGAGCGATGAGCAGTTCTTC. It specifies CASRRTSGSDEQFF. The chain joins TRBV9 to TRBJ2-1; 13 positions match TRBD2. Per germline, CDR1 SGDLS and CDR2 YYNGEE. With V trimmed by 5 bases and J by 8 bases, 4 bases remained unmatched. The CDR3 totals 14 residues.

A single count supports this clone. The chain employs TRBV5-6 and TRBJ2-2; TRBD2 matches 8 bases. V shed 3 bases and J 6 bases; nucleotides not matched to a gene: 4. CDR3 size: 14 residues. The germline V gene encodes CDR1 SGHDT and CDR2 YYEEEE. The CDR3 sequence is CASSWGLESGELFF. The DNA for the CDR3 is TGTGCCAGCAGCTGGGGACTAGAATCCGGGGAGCTGTTTTTT.

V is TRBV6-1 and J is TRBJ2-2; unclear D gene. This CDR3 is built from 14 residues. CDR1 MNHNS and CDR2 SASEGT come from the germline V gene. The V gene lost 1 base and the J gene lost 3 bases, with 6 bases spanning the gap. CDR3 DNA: TGTGCCAGCAGTGAAGGGCATTACACCGGGGAGCTGTTTTTT. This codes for CASSEGHYTGELFF.

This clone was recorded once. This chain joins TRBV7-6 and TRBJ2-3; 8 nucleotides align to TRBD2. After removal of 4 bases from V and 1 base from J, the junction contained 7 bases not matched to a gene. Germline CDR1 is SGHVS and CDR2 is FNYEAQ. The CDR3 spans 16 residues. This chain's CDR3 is CASSSLLGGGTDTQYF. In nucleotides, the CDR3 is TGTGCCAGCAGCTCCTTACTCGGGGGGGGCACAGATACGCAGTATTTT.

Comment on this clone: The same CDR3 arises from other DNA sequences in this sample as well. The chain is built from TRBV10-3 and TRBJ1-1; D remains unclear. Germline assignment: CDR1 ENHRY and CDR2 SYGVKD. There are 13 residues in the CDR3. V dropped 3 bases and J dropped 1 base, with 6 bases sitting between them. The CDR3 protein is CAISEAGNTEAFF. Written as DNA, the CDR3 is TGTGCCATCAGTGAAGCCGGGAACACTGAAGCTTTCTTT.

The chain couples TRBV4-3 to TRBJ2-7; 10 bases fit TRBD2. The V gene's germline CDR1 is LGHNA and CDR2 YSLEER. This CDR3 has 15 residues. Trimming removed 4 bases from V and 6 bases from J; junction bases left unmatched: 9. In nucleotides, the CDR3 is TGCGCCAGCAGCCGCATCCTAGCGGGAGATCGCGAGCAGTACTTC. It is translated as CASSRILAGDREQYF.